The clone carrying this T cell receptor beta chain has just a few counts. Its target is not known. This record belongs to a study of CD8+ T cells in alopecia areata. Study-level results: Scalp clonality and expanded CD8+ clones among the top 100 were significantly decreased by tofacitinib.

TCR sequencing used cDNA made by reverse transcription of extracted RNA. TCRdb's table, derived via immunoSEQ multiplex PCR, lists solely in-frame clones and lacks some. The data contain about 190,000 clones, 50% to 70% of them seen just once; the ten biggest clones take up 1.3%. Treatment indicated: oral pan-JAK inhibitor, 5-10 mg twice daily. V gave up 1 base and J gave up 3 bases, with 9 bases separating them. The CDR3 is 14 residues long. From germline, CDR1 is MGHRA and CDR2 YSYEKL. The sequence was obtained from a human donor with alopecia areata. The sequencing used CD4+ T cells sorted from blood, collected at week 49, from a patient treated with tofacitinib. V usage is TRBV4-1 and J usage is TRBJ2-5; no clear D gene. In nucleotides, the CDR3 is TGCGCCAGCAGCCAAGCATCTGGGGAAGAGACCCAGTACTTC. It codes for CASSQASGEETQYF.